This T cell receptor (beta chain) comes out of a study of kidney transplant recipient with SARS-CoV-2 infection. V lost 3 bases, J lost 10 bases, and 16 bases lay in between. This CDR3 has 13 residues. Germline values: CDR1 SGHRS, CDR2 YFSETQ. TCRdb re-derived calls from the reads in MiXCR, one entry per CDR3 protein. The sample yields roughly 250,000 distinct CDR3 sequences, more than 25% seen once. The table lists this clonotype with many counts. The genes are TRBV5-1 and TRBJ1-1, with D possibly TRBD1 on 5 matching bases. The sequencing here drew on a blood sample, taken at baseline and between days 110 and 120 from a kidney transplant recipient. This clonotype was obtained from a male patient aged 30 to 40 who had COVID-19 and was a kidney transplant recipient. Certain T cells may be donor cells from the graft. CDR3 residues: CASSSVWGPGAFF. The CDR3 bases are TGCGCCAGCAGCTCGGTTTGGGGCCCCGGAGCTTTCTTT.